This T cell receptor beta chain is drawn from a study of T cells in Graves' hyperthyroidism and ophthalmopathy. Whole-study context: At initial diagnosis, before any treatment had begun, peripheral blood was obtained. The study, taken as a whole, reports: Blood also showed most of the thyroid clonotypes that were expanded above 0.001.

The length of the CDR3 is 16 residues. The ends lost 3 bases at V and 1 base at J; junction bases unmatched: 7. In regard to this clonotype: Its antigen is unknown.

Patients between 18 and 65 years old had hyperthyroidism, newly diagnosed and lasting under 2 months. Amplification of TCR beta CDR3 regions was performed using RNA transcripts as template. In the first-round RT-PCR of the TCR CDR3, the HTBI primer set was used. MiXCR was run by TCRdb on the multiplex PCR reads, yielding one entry per CDR3 protein. The sample includes approximately 600,000 distinct CDR3 sequences, around 13% of them seen just once. Sequencing was done on a sample of blood. V is TRBV12-3 or TRBV12-4 and J is TRBJ2-5; 8 bases fit TRBD2. The receptor's source is a woman aged 25 to 39 with Graves' hyperthyroidism that later progressed to Graves' ophthalmopathy. CDR3 DNA sequence: TGTGCCAGCAGTTTGACTGGCGGGAGGATCCAAGAGACCCAGTACTTC. This gives the protein CASSLTGGRIQETQYF.